Below are 26 T cell receptor beta chains sequenced from a single sample in a study of ipilimumab plus nivolumab after autologous stem cell transplantation listed by TCRdb under 2021. The library was generated by the immunoSEQ multiplex PCR assay. TCRdb provides this immuneACCESS table in a form limited to in-frame rearrangements. Some clones are lacking; in checked studies, under half of them reflect an unresolved V gene, and why the rest are absent is not known. The sample includes more than 15,000 clones, with more than 60% observed a single time. About a third of the sample belongs to the ten largest clones. Specimen: PBMCs, collected in a trial of ipilimumab plus nivolumab as post-transplant consolidation. The receptor source for this set is a male donor with diffuse large B-cell lymphoma.

This clone turned up a few times. The J gene is TRBJ1-2, the V gene TRBV7-9, with D possibly TRBD1 on 5 matching bases. The CDR3 totals 15 residues. V was shortened by 0 bases and J by 4 bases, with 12 bases between the two germline ends. The V gene's germline CDR1 is SEHNR and CDR2 FQNEAQ (reference sequence). The CDR3 region has the DNA TGTGCCAGCAGCTTAGCTGGCAGGGAAACCTATGGCTACACCTTC. It encodes CASSLAGRETYGYTF. The variable domain in full, with the rest retrieved from reference TRBV7-9 and TRBJ1-2, is DTGVSQNPRHKITKRGQNVTFRCDPISEHNRLYWYRQTLGQGPEFLTYFQNEAQLEKSRLLSDRFSAERPKGSFSTLEIQRTEQGDSAMYLCASSLAGRETYGYTFGSGTRLTVV.

CDR3 DNA sequence: TGTGCCAGCAGCTTAGGGGGGTCGGACGAGCAGTACTTC. Its translation is CASSLGGSDEQYF. The chain joins TRBV7-8 to TRBJ2-7; tentatively, D is TRBD1 or TRBD2 (5 bases each). The CDR3 contains 13 residues. Germline assignment: CDR1 SGHVS and CDR2 FQNEAQ. Trimming left V 1 base short and J 5 bases short, with 9 bases between.

CDR3 nucleotide sequence: TGTGCCAGCAGCTTGGCCCTCGACTGGGCGGGAGGTTCCGAGCAGTACTTC. Translating gives CASSLALDWAGGSEQYF. The chain links TRBV5-5 to TRBJ2-7, with 8 bases that match TRBD2. Germline values: CDR1 SGHKS, CDR2 YYEKEE (reference sequence). CDR3 size: 17 residues. V trimming: 0 bases; J trimming: 6 bases; junction bases outside the gene matches: 14.

The chain carries TRBV5-4 and TRBJ2-1; 9 bases fit TRBD2. V lost 1 base and J lost 2; bases outside the gene matches: 4. The CDR3 is 16 amino acids. Germline-derived CDR1 and CDR2 are SGHNT and YYREEE (reference sequence). The CDR3 region has the DNA TGTGCCAGCAGCTTGAGAGCGGGAGGACCCTACAATGAGCAGTTCTTC. It yields the protein CASSLRAGGPYNEQFF.

V and J are TRBV6-6 and TRBJ2-6; D is possibly TRBD2 (5 bases). V lost 6 bases, J lost 0 bases, and 12 bases lay in between. This CDR3 has 16 residues. Germline CDR1 and CDR2: MNHNY and SVGAGI (reference sequence). The CDR3: CASSSNRDSGANVLTF. In nucleotides, the CDR3 is TGTGCCAGCAGCTCTAACCGGGACTCTGGGGCCAACGTCCTGACTTTC.

The chain is built from TRBV18 and TRBJ2-7, with D perhaps matching TRBD1 or TRBD2 (6 bases each). The CDR3 has 16 residues. Germline V gene sequence: CDR1 KGHSH, CDR2 LQKENI. The V end was cut by 6 bases, the J end by 0 bases, with 18 bases between. The DNA of the CDR3 is TGTGCCAGCTCTCTAACGGGGGCAGGGAGCTCCTACGAGCAGTACTTC. Its protein is CASSLTGAGSSYEQYF.

The rearrangement links TRBV5-1 to TRBJ2-3, with 9 positions matching TRBD2. Germline-derived CDR1 and CDR2 are SGHRS and YFSETQ. V was pared by 2 bases and J by 6 bases, with 10 bases of the junction left unmatched. The CDR3 totals 16 residues. CDR3 residues: CASSFGIIGTSDTQYF. The CDR3 nucleotides are TGCGCCAGCAGCTTTGGGATAATCGGGACTAGCGATACGCAGTATTTT.

With respect to this clone: Relative to the germline gene, one junction end is altered; a read error may explain this. V gene TRBV4-2 combines with J gene TRBJ2-5; D may be TRBD2 (6 bases). Germline V gives CDR1 LGHNA, CDR2 YNFKEQ. This CDR3 comprises 16 residues. This CDR3 reads CASSQGPQTSEDTQYF. CDR3 bases: TGTGCCAGCAGCCAAGGACCACAGACTAGTGAAGACACCCAGTACTTC.

This clone occurred a few times. The chain couples TRBV2 to TRBJ1-1; D is ambiguous. Trimming shortened V by 3 bases and J by 1 base, and 6 bases separated the two germline ends. CDR1 and CDR2 (germline): SNHLY, FYNNEI. This CDR3 comprises 13 residues. CDR3 residues: CASSEVENTEAFF. The CDR3 region has the DNA TGTGCCAGCAGTGAGGTCGAGAACACTGAAGCTTTCTTT. The full variable domain, completed using reference TRBV2 and TRBJ1-1, is EPEVTQTPSHQVTQMGQEVILRCVPISNHLYFYWYRQILGQKVEFLVSFYNNEISEKSEIFDDQFSVERPDGSNFTLKIRSTKLEDSAMYFCASSEVENTEAFFGQGTRLTVV.

This clone was detected only a few times. The rearrangement uses TRBV5-1 and TRBJ1-2; D unresolved. CDR3 length equals 16 residues. Between the trimmed V and J ends, which lost 0 bases and 3 bases, there was a span of 15 bases. Germline CDR1 SGHRS, CDR2 YFSETQ. Written as DNA, the CDR3 is TGCGCCAGCAGCTTGGCCAATTTGCCGGGAGACTATGGCTACACCTTC. Encoded protein: CASSLANLPGDYGYTF.

This chain joins TRBV4-2 and TRBJ2-7; D remains ambiguous. CDR1 is LGHNA and CDR2 is YNFKEQ in the germline V gene. V lost 0 bases to trimming and J lost 5 bases, with 8 bases between them. The CDR3 consists of 13 residues. CDR3 loop: CASSQDLTNEQYF. Here the CDR3 DNA reads TGTGCCAGCAGCCAAGATTTGACCAACGAGCAGTACTTC.

This chain links TRBV21-1 with TRBJ2-5. TRBV21-1 is a documented pseudogene. CDR3 length equals 14 residues. This chain's CDR3 is CASTSASNQETQYF. The CDR3 nucleotides are TGTGCCAGCACTTCGGCGTCTAACCAAGAGACCCAGTACTTC.

The V gene is TRBV7-9, the J gene TRBJ1-4; 7 nucleotides agree with TRBD1. With 5 bases clipped from V and 7 bases from J, the junction kept 7 bases outside the gene matches. CDR1 SEHNR and CDR2 FQNEAQ come from the germline V gene (reference sequence). There are 14 residues in the CDR3. The chain's CDR3 is CASSQQGRGEKLFF. The CDR3 nucleotides read TGTGCCAGCAGCCAACAGGGGCGAGGTGAAAAACTGTTTTTT.

The V call is TRBV14, the J call TRBJ1-4; D gene ambiguous. CDR3 length equals 11 residues. V gave up 3 bases and J gave up 4 bases, with 0 bases separating them. In germline, CDR1 is SGHDN, CDR2 FVKESK. The CDR3, as DNA: TGTGCCAGCAGCCATAATGAAAAACTGTTTTTT. Translating it yields CASSHNEKLFF.

DNA of the CDR3: TGTGCCGGGGGGAGGTCAGCCCATTCACCCCTCCACTTT. Translation gives CAGGRSAHSPLHF. The chain has TRBV7-3 and TRBJ1-6, with D tentatively TRBD1 (5 bases). The length of the CDR3 is 13 residues. V lost 11 bases and J 8 bases, leaving 16 bases between the germline ends. Germline CDR1 is SGHTA and CDR2 is FQGTGA.

V and J are TRBV13 and TRBJ2-3; D remains ambiguous. CDR1 and CDR2 (germline): PRHDT, FYEKMQ (reference sequence). The CDR3 is made up of 14 amino acids. V lost 5 bases to trimming and J lost 0 bases, with 9 bases between them. In DNA, the CDR3 is TGTGCCAGCAGCACGGATTCTAGCACAGATACGCAGTATTTT. This encodes CASSTDSSTDTQYF.

The J gene is TRBJ1-4, the V gene TRBV27, with 10 positions matching TRBD1. V trimming: 6 bases; J trimming: 6 bases; junction bases outside the gene matches: 4. Germline CDR1 MNHEY, CDR2 SMNVEV (reference sequence). The CDR3 spans 14 residues. The CDR3 DNA follows: TGTGCCAGCAGCCGAGGGACAGGGGATGAAAAACTGTTTTTT. This codes for CASSRGTGDEKLFF.

The J gene is TRBJ2-1, the V gene TRBV28; 9 bases line up with TRBD1. After removal of 9 bases from V and 8 bases from J, the junction contained 14 bases not matched to a gene. This CDR3 contains 15 residues. Germline V gene data show CDR1 as MDHEN and CDR2 as SYDVKM. The CDR3 reads CASNSHDRGLDEQFF. CDR3 bases: TGTGCCAGTAATAGTCACGACAGGGGGTTAGATGAGCAGTTCTTC. Filled out from reference TRBV28 and TRBJ2-1, the complete variable domain reads DVKVTQSSRYLVKRTGEKVFLECVQDMDHENMFWYRQDPGLGLRLIYFSYDVKMKEKGDIPEGYSVSREKKERFSLILESASTNQTSMYLCASNSHDRGLDEQFFGPGTRLTVL.

J is TRBJ2-5 and V is TRBV14, with 8 bases identical to TRBD2. Germline V gives CDR1 SGHDN, CDR2 FVKESK. The CDR3 has 15 amino acids. V lost 2 bases, J lost 5 bases, and 7 bases stayed unmatched. CDR3: CASSQWGGGLETQYF. The CDR3 region has the DNA TGTGCCAGCAGCCAATGGGGCGGGGGGCTCGAGACCCAGTACTTC.

The chain employs TRBV10-3 and TRBJ2-1, with 7 bases matching TRBD2. The CDR3 has 15 amino acids. After removal of 7 bases from V and 0 bases from J, the junction contained 6 bases not matched to a gene. The germline gives CDR1 ENHRY, CDR2 SYGVKD. The CDR3 DNA sequence: TGTGCCATCAAAGTGGGGGGGAGCTCCTACAATGAGCAGTTCTTC. This gives the protein CAIKVGGSSYNEQFF.

The J gene is TRBJ2-1, the V gene TRBV5-1; TRBD1 matches 7 bases. The V gene end was trimmed by 4 bases and the J gene end by 5 bases; junction bases not matched to a gene: 9. The CDR3 has 15 amino acids. CDR1 and CDR2 from the germline V gene are SGHRS and YFSETQ. This CDR3 is CASSTGQLIHNEQFF. The CDR3 DNA follows: TGCGCCAGCAGCACGGGACAGCTTATCCACAATGAGCAGTTCTTC. Using reference TRBV5-1 and TRBJ2-1 for the parts outside the CDR3, the full variable domain is KAGVTQTPRYLIKTRGQQVTLSCSPISGHRSVSWYQQTPGQGLQFLFEYFSETQRNKGNFPGRFSGRQFSNSRSEMNVSTLELGDSALYLCASSTGQLIHNEQFFGPGTRLTVL.

This sequence joins TRBV18 and TRBJ2-1; D not resolved. The germline V and J ends were trimmed by 3 bases and 0 bases, with 9 bases remaining between them. The CDR3 runs to 15 residues. CDR1 is KGHSH, CDR2 LQKENI, per germline. CDR3 sequence (DNA): TGTGCCAGCTCACCTGCAGCGTTCTCCTACAATGAGCAGTTCTTC. This gives the protein CASSPAAFSYNEQFF.

The rearrangement joins TRBV19 to TRBJ1-5; 7 bases match TRBD1. Germline V lookup: CDR1 LNHDA, CDR2 SQIVND (reference sequence). V shed 3 bases, J shed 6 bases, and the junction held 5 bases outside the gene matches. The CDR3 sequence is 14 residues long. CDR3 in amino acids: CASSIAGGLQPQHF. In DNA form, the CDR3 reads TGTGCCAGTAGTATTGCAGGGGGGCTTCAGCCCCAGCATTTT.

The chain employs TRBV6-5 and TRBJ1-2, with 11 bases fitting TRBD1. The CDR3 has 15 amino acids. V dropped 0 bases and J dropped 7; count of bases not matched to a gene: 4. In germline, CDR1 is MNHEY, CDR2 SVGAGI. The CDR3 DNA reads TGTGCCAGCAGTTACTCCGGACAGGGGGCATTTGGCTACACCTTC. Protein product: CASSYSGQGAFGYTF.

The J gene is TRBJ2-3, the V gene TRBV2, with 10 nucleotides matching TRBD2. The CDR3 sequence is 13 residues long. The junction had 3 bases not matched to a gene; V was cut back by 7 bases and J by 5 bases. Germline CDR1 is SNHLY and CDR2 is FYNNEI. The CDR3 DNA sequence: TGTGCCAGCAACCAGCGGGGGGGAGATACGCAGTATTTT. It translates to CASNQRGGDTQYF.

This clone was detected once. The J gene is TRBJ2-1, the V gene TRBV10-3; TRBD1 might be the D (6 bases). The CDR3 is 14 residues long. Germline CDR1 ENHRY, CDR2 SYGVKD. Trimming took off 10 bases at V and 2 bases at J, with 15 bases between the two ends. CDR3 bases: TGTGCCACGGGCCGGGACACGGCCTACAATGAGCAGTTCTTC. It encodes CATGRDTAYNEQFF.